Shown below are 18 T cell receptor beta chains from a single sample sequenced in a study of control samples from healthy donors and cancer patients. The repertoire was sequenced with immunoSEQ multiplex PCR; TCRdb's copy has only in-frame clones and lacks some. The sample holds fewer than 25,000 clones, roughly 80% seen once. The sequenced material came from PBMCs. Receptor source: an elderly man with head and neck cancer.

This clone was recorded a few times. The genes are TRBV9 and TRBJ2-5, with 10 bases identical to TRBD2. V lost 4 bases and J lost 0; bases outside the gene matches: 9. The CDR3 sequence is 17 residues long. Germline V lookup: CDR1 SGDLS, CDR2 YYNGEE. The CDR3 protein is CASSPLPTSGYQETQYF. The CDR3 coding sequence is TGTGCCAGCAGCCCTTTGCCGACTAGCGGGTACCAAGAGACCCAGTACTTC.

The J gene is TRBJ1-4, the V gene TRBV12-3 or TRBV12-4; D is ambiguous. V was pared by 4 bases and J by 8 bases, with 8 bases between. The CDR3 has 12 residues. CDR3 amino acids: CASSYAVEKLFF. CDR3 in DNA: TGTGCCAGCAGTTACGCAGTGGAAAAACTGTTTTTT.

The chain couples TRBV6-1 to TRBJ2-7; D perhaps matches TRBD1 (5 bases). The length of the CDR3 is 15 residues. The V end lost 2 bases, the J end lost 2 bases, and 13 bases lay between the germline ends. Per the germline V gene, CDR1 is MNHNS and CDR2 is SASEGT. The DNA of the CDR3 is TGTGCCAGCAGTGAACTGGGGCAGGCAGCCTACGAGCAGTACTTC. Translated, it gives CASSELGQAAYEQYF.

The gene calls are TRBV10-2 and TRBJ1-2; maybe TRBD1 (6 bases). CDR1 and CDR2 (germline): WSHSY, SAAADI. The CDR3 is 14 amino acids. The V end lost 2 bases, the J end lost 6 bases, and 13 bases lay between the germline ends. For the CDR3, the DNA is TGCGCCAGCAGTGAGGCAGGGGTAAGGAATGGCTACACCTTC. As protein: CASSEAGVRNGYTF.

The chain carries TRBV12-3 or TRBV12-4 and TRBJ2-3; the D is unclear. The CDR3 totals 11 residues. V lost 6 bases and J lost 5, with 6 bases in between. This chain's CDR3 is CASRDIDTQYF. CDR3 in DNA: TGTGCCAGCAGAGACATAGATACGCAGTATTTT.

The CDR3 coding sequence is TGCGCCAGCGGGACAGGGGTAAAATACGAGCAGTACTTC. Its translation is CASGTGVKYEQYF. V gene TRBV5-1 combines with J gene TRBJ2-7, with 10 nucleotides matching TRBD1. The length of the CDR3 is 13 residues. From germline, CDR1 is SGHRS and CDR2 YFSETQ. V trimming: 7 bases; J trimming: 4 bases; junction bases outside the gene matches: 5.

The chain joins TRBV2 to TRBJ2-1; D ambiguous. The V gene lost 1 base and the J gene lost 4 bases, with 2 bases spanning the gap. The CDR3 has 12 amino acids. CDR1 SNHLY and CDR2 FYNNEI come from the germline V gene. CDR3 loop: CASSEGYNEQFF. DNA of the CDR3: TGTGCCAGCAGTGAAGGTTACAATGAGCAGTTCTTC.

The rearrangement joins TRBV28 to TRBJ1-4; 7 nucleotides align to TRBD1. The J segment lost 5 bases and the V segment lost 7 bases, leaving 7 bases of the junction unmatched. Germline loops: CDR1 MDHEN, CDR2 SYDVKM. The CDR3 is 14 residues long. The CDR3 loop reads CASTETGKNEKLFF. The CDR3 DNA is TGTGCCAGCACCGAGACAGGGAAGAATGAAAAACTGTTTTTT.

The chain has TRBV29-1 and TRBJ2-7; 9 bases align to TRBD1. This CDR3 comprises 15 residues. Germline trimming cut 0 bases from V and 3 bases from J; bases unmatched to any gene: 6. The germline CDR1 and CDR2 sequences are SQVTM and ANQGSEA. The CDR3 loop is CSVEDGTGPYYEQYF. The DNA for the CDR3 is TGCAGCGTTGAAGATGGGACAGGGCCCTACTACGAGCAGTACTTC.

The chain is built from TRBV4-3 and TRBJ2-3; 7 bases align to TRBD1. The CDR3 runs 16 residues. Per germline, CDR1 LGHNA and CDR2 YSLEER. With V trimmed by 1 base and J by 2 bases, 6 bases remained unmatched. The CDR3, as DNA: TGCGCCAGCAGCCAAGGATGGACAGGCTTCACAGATACGCAGTATTTT. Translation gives CASSQGWTGFTDTQYF.

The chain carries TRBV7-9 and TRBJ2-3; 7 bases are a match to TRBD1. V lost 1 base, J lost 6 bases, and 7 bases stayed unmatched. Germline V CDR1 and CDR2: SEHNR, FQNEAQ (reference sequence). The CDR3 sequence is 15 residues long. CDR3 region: CASSLVDRPKDTQYF. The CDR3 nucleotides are TGTGCCAGCAGCTTAGTGGACAGGCCCAAGGATACGCAGTATTTT.

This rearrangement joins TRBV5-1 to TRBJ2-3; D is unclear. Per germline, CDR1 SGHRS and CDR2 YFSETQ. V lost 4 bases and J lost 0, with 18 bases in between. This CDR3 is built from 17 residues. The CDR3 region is CASSPGVAALSTDTQYF. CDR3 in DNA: TGCGCCAGCAGCCCCGGTGTGGCAGCCTTAAGCACAGATACGCAGTATTTT.

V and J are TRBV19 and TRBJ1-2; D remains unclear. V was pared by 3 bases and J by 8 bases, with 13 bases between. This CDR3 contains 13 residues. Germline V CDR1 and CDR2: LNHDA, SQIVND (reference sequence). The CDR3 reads CASSIGTAKGYTF. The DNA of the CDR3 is TGTGCCAGTAGTATCGGTACAGCAAAAGGCTACACCTTC.

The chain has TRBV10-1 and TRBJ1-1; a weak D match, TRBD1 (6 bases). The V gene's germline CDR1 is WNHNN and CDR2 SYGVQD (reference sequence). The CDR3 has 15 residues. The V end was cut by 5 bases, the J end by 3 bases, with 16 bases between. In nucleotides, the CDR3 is TGCGCCAGCAGTCGAACAGGGCCCGGGGACACTGAAGCTTTCTTT. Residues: CASSRTGPGDTEAFF.

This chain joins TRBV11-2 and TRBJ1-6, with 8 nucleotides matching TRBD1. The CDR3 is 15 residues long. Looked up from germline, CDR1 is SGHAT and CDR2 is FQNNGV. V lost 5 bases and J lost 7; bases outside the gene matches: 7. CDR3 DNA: TGTGCCAGCAGCCCAGGGGGCTACATAAATTCACCCCTCCACTTT. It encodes CASSPGGYINSPLHF.

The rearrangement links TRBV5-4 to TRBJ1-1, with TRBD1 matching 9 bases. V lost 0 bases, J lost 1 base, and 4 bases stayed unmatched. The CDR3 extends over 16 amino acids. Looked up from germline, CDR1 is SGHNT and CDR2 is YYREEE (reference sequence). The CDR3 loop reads CASSLGSGQGNTEAFF. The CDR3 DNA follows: TGTGCCAGCAGCTTGGGATCGGGACAGGGGAACACTGAAGCTTTCTTT. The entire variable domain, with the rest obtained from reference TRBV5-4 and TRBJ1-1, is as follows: ETGVTQSPTHLIKTRGQQVTLRCSSQSGHNTVSWYQQALGQGPQFIFQYYREEENGRGNFPPRFSGLQFPNYSSELNVNALELDDSALYLCASSLGSGQGNTEAFFGQGTRLTVV.

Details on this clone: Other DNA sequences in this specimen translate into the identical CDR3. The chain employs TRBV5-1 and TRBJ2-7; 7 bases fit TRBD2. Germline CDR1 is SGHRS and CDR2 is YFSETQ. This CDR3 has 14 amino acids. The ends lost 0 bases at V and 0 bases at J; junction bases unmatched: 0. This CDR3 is CASSLASGSYEQYF. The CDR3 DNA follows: TGCGCCAGCAGCTTGGCTAGCGGCTCCTACGAGCAGTACTTC.

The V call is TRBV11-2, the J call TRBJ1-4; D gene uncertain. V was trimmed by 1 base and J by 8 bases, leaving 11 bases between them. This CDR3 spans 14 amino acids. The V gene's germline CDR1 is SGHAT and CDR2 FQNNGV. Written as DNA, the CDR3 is TGTGCCAGCAGCTTAGTTACAGTTGGGGAAAAACTGTTTTTT. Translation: CASSLVTVGEKLFF.